A single sample gave rise to the 3 T cell receptor beta chains below, sequenced in a study of identical twins. Each CDR3 protein is one row after TCRdb ran MiXCR on the 5' RACE reads. The sample contains 300,000 to 400,000 distinct CDR3 sequences, about 12% of which appear only once. This sample was shared with a second study, whose subject was yellow fever vaccine responses in identical twins.

Sequencing input: CD8+ T cells sorted from blood. These receptors originate from a woman aged 18-29 years in good health.

In its sample, this clonotype was seen a few times. In DNA, the CDR3 is TGTGCCAGCAGCGTAGGACGGGGGAATGAGCAGTTCTTC. Encoded protein: CASSVGRGNEQFF. This sequence joins TRBV9 and TRBJ2-1; tentatively, D is TRBD2 (6 bases). The CDR3 is 13 residues long. CDR1 is SGDLS and CDR2 is YYNGEE in the germline V gene. The V gene lost 0 bases and the J gene lost 7 bases, with 8 bases spanning the gap.

This clonotype has only a few counts. The chain recombines TRBV20-1 with TRBJ2-5; tentative D call: TRBD1 (6 bases). Trimming took off 0 bases at V and 5 bases at J, with 16 bases between the two ends. Germline CDR1 reads DFQATT; CDR2 reads SNEGSKA (reference sequence). The length of the CDR3 is 15 residues. The CDR3 here is CSARDSRGDMETQYF. The CDR3 DNA is TGCAGTGCTAGAGACAGCAGGGGAGATATGGAGACCCAGTACTTC.

With respect to this clonotype: A much larger clone lies one base from this, so it may be a read error. The V and J genes are TRBV4-1 and TRBJ2-1, with D uncertain. CDR3 length: 16 amino acids. Germline V gene data show CDR1 as MGHRA and CDR2 as YSYEKL. CDR3 nucleotide sequence: TGCGCCAGCAGCCAAGGGTTAGGGTTTTCCTACAATGAGCAGCTCTTC. Protein: CASSQGLGFSYNEQLF.